Following are 27 T cell receptor beta chains from one sample sequenced in a study of post-analysis software for immune sequencing data (dated by TCRdb to 2014 to 2015). Overall study outcomes, separate from this receptor: Significantly higher frequencies in patients than in controls were found for roughly 5 TRBV segments, including TRBV5-6, TRBV5-1 and TRBV20-1.

The library was obtained by PCR. Data came from an Illumina HiSeq 2500. Unique molecular identifiers were incorporated into TCR beta cDNA libraries to reduce PCR and sequencing biases. The public sequencing data were trimmed at Q25 with fastp and processed into clonotypes with MiXCR by TCRdb, which kept only in-frame beta chains. Entries that share a CDR3 protein sequence are merged under the most common genes and DNA. A total of 740,000 or so distinct CDR3 sequences appear in this sample, under 70% of them only once. The ten biggest clones cover approximately 4.4% of the sample. These receptors lack a known antigen. What was sequenced was blood. These receptors were obtained from a girl aged 10 to 17 with multiple sclerosis.

The chain couples TRBV6-1 to TRBJ2-7, with TRBD2 matching 8 bases. This CDR3 comprises 17 residues. The J segment lost 0 bases and the V segment lost 7 bases, leaving 14 bases of the junction unmatched. From germline, CDR1 is MNHNS and CDR2 SASEGT. The CDR3, as DNA: TGTGCCAGCACCCATTTCGGGACAAGCGGGAGCTCCTACGAGCAGTACTTC. This sequence encodes CASTHFGTSGSSYEQYF.

This clonotype occurred a few times. The V gene is TRBV20-1, the J gene TRBJ2-5, with D possibly being TRBD1 (6 bases). The CDR3 extends over 11 amino acids. Germline V gene lookup returns CDR1 DFQATT and CDR2 SNEGSKA (reference sequence). V lost 1 base and J 11 bases, leaving 11 bases between the germline ends. Here the CDR3 reads CSARARTEQYF. CDR3 in DNA: TGCAGTGCTAGAGCTAGGACAGAGCAGTACTTC.

This clonotype is a singleton in its sample. The chain recombines TRBV6-5 with TRBJ2-1; the D call may be TRBD1 or TRBD2 (6 bases each). Germline values: CDR1 MNHEY, CDR2 SVGAGI. V lost 0 bases and J 6 bases, leaving 15 bases between the germline ends. CDR3 length: 16 amino acids. The CDR3 region is CASSYSIITGANEQFF. Written as DNA, the CDR3 is TGTGCCAGCAGTTACTCGATCATTACGGGGGCCAATGAGCAGTTCTTC.

The genes are TRBV7-2 and TRBJ2-1; 7 bases map to TRBD2. CDR3 length equals 20 residues. V dropped 5 bases and J dropped 3; count of bases not matched to a gene: 22. CDR1 is SGHTA and CDR2 is FQGNSA in the germline V gene. In DNA form, the CDR3 reads TGTGCCAGCAGCACAAGCGGGGCGGGACGCGGGTCCTCCCTCTACAATGAGCAGTTCTTC. It yields the protein CASSTSGAGRGSSLYNEQFF. Drawing the rest from reference TRBV7-2 and TRBJ2-1, the complete variable domain is GAGVSQSPSNKVTEKGKDVELRCDPISGHTALYWYRQSLGQGLEFLIYFQGNSAPDKSGLPSDRFSAERTGGSVSTLTIQRTQQEDSAVYLCASSTSGAGRGSSLYNEQFFGPGTRLTVL.

The V gene is TRBV18, the J gene TRBJ1-1, with TRBD1 matching over 9 bases. The V gene end was trimmed by 3 bases and the J gene end by 1 base; junction bases not matched to a gene: 6. The CDR3 runs 16 residues. CDR1 is KGHSH, CDR2 LQKENI, per germline. The CDR3 protein is CASSPPPGQGNTEAFF. CDR3 coding DNA: TGTGCCAGCTCACCTCCACCGGGACAGGGGAACACTGAAGCTTTCTTT.

The chain combines TRBV6-1 with TRBJ2-7; the D gene could be TRBD1 or TRBD2 (5 bases each). Germline lookup yields CDR1 MNHNS and CDR2 SASEGT. This CDR3 is built from 14 residues. V was clipped by 4 bases and J by 7 bases, with 17 bases between them. The CDR3 nucleotides are TGTGCCAGCAGTGTGTCGGGACCCCTGGGGGAGCAGTACTTC. The encoded protein is CASSVSGPLGEQYF.

The V call is TRBV7-6, the J call TRBJ1-1, with 10 bases aligning to TRBD1. V shed 5 bases, J shed 5 bases, and the junction held 11 bases outside the gene matches. CDR3 size: 16 residues. Germline lookup yields CDR1 SGHVS and CDR2 FNYEAQ. CDR3 in DNA: TGTGCCAGCAGCCCCCCCTCCGGGACAGGGGTGACTGAAGCTTTCTTT. Encoded protein: CASSPPSGTGVTEAFF.

The gene calls are TRBV7-8 and TRBJ2-3; 8 positions agree with TRBD2. CDR1 is SGHVS, CDR2 FQNEAQ, per germline. The CDR3 is made up of 14 amino acids. With V trimmed by 5 bases and J by 8 bases, 9 bases remained unmatched. The CDR3 loop reads CASSPGGRGSTQYF. The DNA of the CDR3 is TGTGCCAGCAGCCCGGGGGGGAGGGGATCTACGCAGTATTTT.

The chain couples TRBV11-1 to TRBJ2-4; D remains ambiguous. TRBJ2-7 explains the end of the DNA better; the J call may be wrong. Looked up from germline, CDR1 is SGHAT and CDR2 is FQDESV (reference sequence). There are 14 residues in the CDR3. As DNA, the CDR3 is TGTGCCAGCAGCTTAACGGGCCTAATTTACGAGCAGTACTTC. This gives the protein CASSLTGLIYEQYF.

The chain links TRBV7-6 to TRBJ2-5; unclear D gene. This CDR3 is 14 amino acids long. V gave up 2 bases and J gave up 11 bases, with 18 bases separating them. Per germline, CDR1 SGHVS and CDR2 FNYEAQ. The CDR3 DNA sequence: TGTGCCAGCAGCTTAAGGCATCTATACAATGAGCAGTACTTC. Its protein is CASSLRHLYNEQYF. The full variable domain, completed using reference TRBV7-6 and TRBJ2-5, is GAGVSQSPRYKVTKRGQDVALRCDPISGHVSLYWYRQALGQGPEFLTYFNYEAQQDKSGLPNDRFSAERPEGSISTLTIQRTEQRDSAMYRCASSLRHLYNEQYFGPGTRLLVL.

J is TRBJ2-5 and V is TRBV29-1, with D perhaps assigned TRBD1 or TRBD2 (7 bases each). CDR3 length equals 13 residues. Germline CDR1 and CDR2: SQVTM and ANQGSEA. Trimming removed 6 bases from V and 5 bases from J, with 16 bases in between. The CDR3 DNA sequence: TGCAGCGTGGAACCCAGGGGGGGCGAGACCCAGTACTTC. Its translation is CSVEPRGGETQYF.

V and J are TRBV9 and TRBJ1-6; the D is unclear. The V and J ends lost 0 bases and 5 bases respectively, with 9 bases between them. CDR1 is SGDLS and CDR2 is YYNGEE in the germline V gene. This CDR3 is 15 amino acids long. Here the CDR3 DNA reads TGTGCCAGCAGCGTAGGAGGCGGTAATAATTCACCCCTCCACTTT. Its protein is CASSVGGGNNSPLHF.

A few counts support this clonotype. The chain employs TRBV6-1 and TRBJ2-4; D is unresolved. This CDR3 spans 14 amino acids. Looked up from germline, CDR1 is MNHNS and CDR2 is SASEGT. Between the trimmed V and J ends, which lost 2 bases and 0 bases, there was a span of 5 bases. The CDR3 DNA reads as TGTGCCAGCAGTGAACAGCGAGCCAAAAACATTCAGTACTTC. Amino acids: CASSEQRAKNIQYF.

The chain links TRBV6-6 to TRBJ2-7, with TRBD1 matching 8 bases. This CDR3 is 14 amino acids long. Germline CDR1 is MNHNY and CDR2 is SVGAGI (reference sequence). Trimming cost V 2 bases and J 6 bases; bases outside gene matches: 6. The CDR3 DNA sequence: TGTGCCAGCAGTTACCGGACAGGGTCGGGCGAGCAGTACTTC. It yields the protein CASSYRTGSGEQYF.

V is TRBV7-6 and J is TRBJ2-2; D may be TRBD1 (5 bases). V was trimmed by 4 bases and J by 2 bases, leaving 8 bases between them. This CDR3 is built from 14 residues. Germline assignment: CDR1 SGHVS and CDR2 FNYEAQ. In DNA form, the CDR3 reads TGTGCCAGCAGCTGGGGCAGCAACACCGGGGAGCTGTTTTTT. As protein: CASSWGSNTGELFF.

The V call is TRBV3-1, the J call TRBJ2-7; 10 positions agree with TRBD2. Germline V lookup: CDR1 LGHDT, CDR2 YNNKEL (reference sequence). The CDR3 extends over 19 amino acids. V shed 2 bases and J 0 bases; nucleotides not matched to a gene: 13. The CDR3 bases are TGTGCCAGCAGCCAACGTCCCGGGACTAGCGCATCTAGCTCCTACGAGCAGTACTTC. Amino acids: CASSQRPGTSASSSYEQYF.

The chain links TRBV28 to TRBJ2-1; TRBD2 matches 9 bases. The CDR3 loop spans 16 amino acids. Germline V lookup: CDR1 MDHEN, CDR2 SYDVKM. With V trimmed by 2 bases and J by 4 bases, 6 bases remained unmatched. The DNA for the CDR3 is TGTGCCAGCAGTTTACGGGCTAGCGGGACATACAATGAGCAGTTCTTC. Amino acid sequence: CASSLRASGTYNEQFF.

This clonotype has a handful of counts. The V and J genes are TRBV12-3 or TRBV12-4 and TRBJ1-5; TRBD1 matches at 7 bases. V trimming: 4 bases; J trimming: 3 bases; junction bases outside the gene matches: 3. The CDR3 sequence is 14 residues long. CDR3 nucleotides: TGTGCCAGCAGTTCGGGACAGACCAATCAGCCCCAGCATTTT. Its translation is CASSSGQTNQPQHF.

In its sample, this clonotype was seen many times. The chain combines TRBV20-1 with TRBJ2-1; D is perhaps TRBD1 or TRBD2 (5 bases each). Germline CDR1 is DFQATT and CDR2 is SNEGSKA (reference sequence). The CDR3 runs 15 residues. Trimming removed 0 bases from V and 5 bases from J, with 14 bases in between. CDR3 DNA sequence: TGCAGTGCTAGAGATAATACCGGGGACCACAATGAGCAGTTCTTC. Its translation: CSARDNTGDHNEQFF.

V is TRBV15 and J is TRBJ2-7, with D possibly being TRBD2 (6 bases). V lost 1 base and J lost 3, with 16 bases in between. The CDR3 covers 16 residues. The germline V gene has CDR1 LNHNV and CDR2 YYDKDF (reference sequence). DNA of the CDR3: TGTGCCACCAGCAGAGGGTCGGGACTCAAAAACTACGAGCAGTACTTC. This translates into CATSRGSGLKNYEQYF.

V is TRBV20-1 and J is TRBJ2-5; the D call may be TRBD1 or TRBD2 (5 bases each). With 6 bases removed from V and 11 bases from J, the gap between germline ends came to 22 bases. Germline V gene data show CDR1 as DFQATT and CDR2 as SNEGSKA (reference sequence). There are 13 residues in the CDR3. The CDR3 region is CSAPAGCLREQYF. The CDR3 DNA reads as TGCAGTGCACCCGCAGGGTGCCTAAGGGAGCAGTACTTC.

To note about this clonotype: Germline is not matched at one junction end, which may reflect a read error. The V call is TRBV7-9, the J call TRBJ2-5; 10 bases fit TRBD2. The J call is uncertain, as TRBJ2-7 better fits the DNA end. Germline CDR1 is SEHNR and CDR2 is FQNEAQ (reference sequence). The CDR3 has 16 residues. The CDR3, as DNA: TGTGTCAGCAGCTCCCCCGGGACTAGCGCCAACTACGAGCAGTACTTC. Its protein is CVSSSPGTSANYEQYF.

This clonotype was detected a few times. The rearrangement links TRBV11-2 to TRBJ1-6, with a possible D match to TRBD1 (5 bases). The CDR3 is 19 amino acids. Per the germline V gene, CDR1 is SGHAT and CDR2 is FQNNGV. Deletions cut 7 bases from V and 10 bases from J, with 32 bases between. The CDR3 spells CASTRFQIRDPGRTSPLHF. CDR3 DNA: TGTGCCAGCACCCGATTCCAGATACGTGATCCAGGGAGAACGTCACCCCTCCACTTT. The full variable domain, in which reference TRBV11-2 and TRBJ1-6 provide the parts outside the CDR3, is EAGVAQSPRYKIIEKRQSVAFWCNPISGHATLYWYQQILGQGPKLLIQFQNNGVVDDSQLPKDRFSAERLKGVDSTLKIQPAKLEDSAVYLCASTRFQIRDPGRTSPLHFGNGTRLTVT.

V is TRBV27 and J is TRBJ2-7; D possibly corresponds to TRBD2 (6 bases). Germline V CDR1 and CDR2: MNHEY, SMNVEV (reference sequence). The V end was cut by 5 bases, the J end by 0 bases, with 17 bases between. The CDR3 spans 16 residues. CDR3 coding DNA: TGTGCCAGCAGTGCCTTTAGCGGTGCGAGCTCCTACGAGCAGTACTTC. This sequence encodes CASSAFSGASSYEQYF.

The genes are TRBV29-1 and TRBJ2-4, with TRBD1 matching 7 bases. The J call may be faulty, since TRBJ2-7 better matches the DNA end. CDR3 length: 14 amino acids. Germline lookup yields CDR1 SQVTM and CDR2 ANQGSEA. The CDR3 DNA follows: TGCAGCGCCAAGGGGGCAGGGGATACCTACGAGCAGTACTTC. Protein sequence: CSAKGAGDTYEQYF.

V usage is TRBV2 and J usage is TRBJ2-1; 11 bases agree with TRBD2. V gave up 0 bases and J gave up 3 bases; unmatched junction bases: 4. The germline V gene encodes CDR1 SNHLY and CDR2 FYNNEI. The CDR3 totals 17 residues. CDR3: CASSEALLAGGYNEQFF. CDR3 coding DNA: TGTGCCAGCAGTGAAGCCCTTCTAGCGGGAGGCTACAATGAGCAGTTCTTC.

This clonotype was detected only once. An end of the junction does not agree with germline; a read error may underlie this. J is TRBJ1-2 and V is TRBV9; unclear D gene. The CDR3 loop spans 15 amino acids. Germline V gives CDR1 SGDLS, CDR2 YYNGEE. The CDR3 sequence is CAGSVGLVERYGYTF. In nucleotides, the CDR3 is TGTGCCGGCAGCGTAGGGCTAGTCGAGCGGTATGGCTACACCTTC.